These 25 T cell receptor beta chains were sequenced from one sample in a study of identical twins. TCRdb reprocessed the 5' RACE reads with MiXCR, giving one entry per CDR3 protein. Among under 900,000 distinct CDR3 sequences listed, around a sixth were seen once. These records were also assigned to another study, of T cells expressing NK-cell markers.

The sequenced sample was PBMCs. The receptors stem from a young woman in good health.

A few counts support this clonotype. The genes are TRBV4-3 and TRBJ1-2; 11 bases match TRBD1. CDR3 length: 15 residues. V shed 5 bases and J 8 bases; nucleotides not matched to a gene: 10. Germline V CDR1 and CDR2: LGHNA, YSLEER. CDR3 sequence: CASSTTDRGRIGYTF. The DNA of the CDR3 is TGCGCCAGCAGCACAACGGACAGGGGGCGGATAGGCTACACCTTC.

The chain carries TRBV2 and TRBJ2-3; 7 positions agree with TRBD2. CDR1 is SNHLY and CDR2 is FYNNEI in the germline V gene. This CDR3 region has 15 residues. V lost 7 bases and J lost 2; bases outside the gene matches: 9. CDR3 nucleotide sequence: TGTGCCAGCATTCGAATGGGGGGGGACACAGATACGCAGTATTTT. Its translation: CASIRMGGDTDTQYF.

There are a few counts of this clonotype. The CDR3 DNA follows: TGTGCCAGCAGTGGGACTGGTCATTACGAGCAGTACTTC. Translating it yields CASSGTGHYEQYF. The chain employs TRBV12-3 or TRBV12-4 and TRBJ2-7; D possibly corresponds to TRBD2 (6 bases). The CDR3 has 13 residues. The germline V and J ends were trimmed by 5 bases and 4 bases, with 12 bases remaining between them.

With respect to this clonotype: This likely reflects a read error, since a far larger clone is one base away. The chain joins TRBV7-9 to TRBJ2-7; no reliable D call. V gave up 6 bases and J gave up 5 bases, with 8 bases separating them. Germline-derived CDR1 and CDR2 are SEHNR and FQNEAQ (reference sequence). The CDR3 is made up of 11 amino acids. DNA for the CDR3: TGTGCCAGCAGTTCGAACAACGAGCAGTACTTC. Its protein is CASSSNNEQYF.

This clonotype was recorded a few times. V gene TRBV6-2 or TRBV6-3 combines with J gene TRBJ1-1, with unresolved D. CDR3 length equals 13 residues. Germline V gives CDR1 MNHEY, CDR2 SVGEGT. V was pared by 8 bases and J by 0 bases, with 10 bases between. The CDR3 sequence is CASLQSMNTEAFF. The CDR3 DNA is TGTGCCAGCTTGCAGTCCATGAACACTGAAGCTTTCTTT.

The chain has TRBV6-5 and TRBJ2-3, with 9 bases aligning to TRBD2. With 2 bases clipped from V and 2 bases from J, the junction kept 14 bases outside the gene matches. In germline, CDR1 is MNHEY, CDR2 SVGAGI. The CDR3 contains 19 residues. Written as DNA, the CDR3 is TGTGCCAGCAGTTACCCAGCGGGAGGCCCCGGTAAGGCCACAGATACGCAGTATTTT. Residues: CASSYPAGGPGKATDTQYF.

This clonotype has at least ten counts. The chain employs TRBV5-1 and TRBJ2-1, with a tentative D call TRBD1 (7 bases). This CDR3 has 14 residues. CDR1 SGHRS and CDR2 YFSETQ come from the germline V gene. V was clipped by 4 bases and J by 4 bases, with 12 bases between them. CDR3 DNA: TGCGCCAGCAGCGCGGGACAGTTATACAATGAGCAGTTCTTC. Its translation: CASSAGQLYNEQFF.

This chain uses TRBV7-2 with TRBJ1-2; 9 positions match TRBD1. Losses at the gene ends were 5 bases for V and 4 bases for J; bases not matched to a gene: 11. The CDR3 totals 16 residues. CDR1 and CDR2 (germline): SGHTA, FQGNSA. CDR3 nucleotide sequence: TGTGCCAGCAGCATGCCCCGGGACAGGGTTTTCTATGGCTACACCTTC. Residues: CASSMPRDRVFYGYTF.

The chain carries TRBV29-1 and TRBJ1-2; D uncertain. This CDR3 contains 15 residues. V lost 3 bases to trimming and J lost 5 bases, with 19 bases between them. Germline V gives CDR1 SQVTM, CDR2 ANQGSEA. The CDR3 is CSVEEIQAYLYGYTF. The CDR3 DNA is TGCAGCGTTGAGGAGATTCAGGCTTACCTTTATGGCTACACCTTC.

The chain joins TRBV6-5 to TRBJ2-5; unclear D gene. Deletions cut 0 bases from V and 2 bases from J, with 7 bases between. The CDR3 consists of 14 residues. The germline V gene encodes CDR1 MNHEY and CDR2 SVGAGI. The CDR3 spells CASSYSREQETQYF. The CDR3 DNA sequence: TGTGCCAGCAGTTACTCTAGAGAGCAAGAGACCCAGTACTTC.

This clonotype was detected ten times or more. One junction end does not reproduce the germline sequence, and a read error may be involved. The chain recombines TRBV10-1 with TRBJ2-7; weak D call: TRBD2 (7 bases). Germline V gene sequence: CDR1 WNHNN, CDR2 SYGVQD (reference sequence). This CDR3 is 14 amino acids long. CDR3 in amino acids: CASSESGRGYEQYF. The DNA for the CDR3 is TGTGCCAGCAGTGAGTCAGGGAGGGGGTACGAGCAGTACTTC.

The chain couples TRBV4-3 to TRBJ2-3; no definite D call. The length of the CDR3 is 15 residues. Trimming shortened V by 0 bases and J by 5 bases, and 12 bases separated the two germline ends. The germline V gene has CDR1 LGHNA and CDR2 YSLEER. The CDR3 sequence: CASSQDPQSLDTQYF. Here the CDR3 DNA reads TGCGCCAGCAGCCAAGACCCTCAGAGCCTAGATACGCAGTATTTT.

This clonotype has more than one count but fewer than ten. The V and J genes are TRBV29-1 and TRBJ2-1; the D gene is possibly TRBD2 (5 bases). The CDR3 contains 15 residues. The germline V and J ends were trimmed by 6 bases and 4 bases, with 19 bases remaining between them. Per germline, CDR1 SQVTM and CDR2 ANQGSEA. The CDR3: CSVEVGSPRYNEQFF. CDR3 DNA sequence: TGCAGCGTCGAGGTGGGGAGCCCGAGGTACAATGAGCAGTTCTTC.

The chain couples TRBV2 to TRBJ2-5, with D unclear. The CDR3 covers 13 residues. The germline V gene has CDR1 SNHLY and CDR2 FYNNEI. The ends were cut back, 3 bases at V and 2 bases at J, with 7 bases in the middle. CDR3 nucleotides: TGTGCCAGCAGTGATGGGAATCAAGAGACCCAGTACTTC. Its protein is CASSDGNQETQYF. The full variable domain, in which reference TRBV2 and TRBJ2-5 provide the parts outside the CDR3, is EPEVTQTPSHQVTQMGQEVILRCVPISNHLYFYWYRQILGQKVEFLVSFYNNEISEKSEIFDDQFSVERPDGSNFTLKIRSTKLEDSAMYFCASSDGNQETQYFGPGTRLLVL.

There are a few counts of this clonotype. The genes are TRBV5-6 and TRBJ2-3; possibly TRBD2 for D (5 bases). The CDR3 length is 15 residues. Germline V lookup: CDR1 SGHDT, CDR2 YYEEEE. The V gene lost 7 bases and the J gene lost 6 bases, with 21 bases spanning the gap. The CDR3 region is CASHRSGSVIDTQYF. CDR3 bases: TGTGCCAGCCACCGGTCGGGGTCAGTAATTGATACGCAGTATTTT.

This chain connects TRBV11-2 to TRBJ2-1, with 9 bases lining up with TRBD1. CDR3 length: 13 residues. Germline CDR1 reads SGHAT; CDR2 reads FQNNGV. J was trimmed by 9 bases and V by 5 bases; bases with no gene match: 5. The CDR3 bases are TGTGCCAGCAGCCATGGACAGGGGAGTGAGCAGTTCTTC. It encodes CASSHGQGSEQFF.

This chain connects TRBV7-2 to TRBJ2-7; TRBD2 agrees at 12 bases. V shed 3 bases, J shed 2 bases, and the junction held 5 bases outside the gene matches. This CDR3 is 16 amino acids long. Per germline, CDR1 SGHTA and CDR2 FQGNSA. The CDR3 reads CASSFPLAGGPYEQYF. CDR3 nucleotide sequence: TGTGCCAGCAGCTTCCCACTAGCGGGAGGTCCCTACGAGCAGTACTTC.

This clonotype was seen only a few times. V is TRBV5-1 and J is TRBJ2-1; 9 nucleotides line up with TRBD2. The CDR3 runs 18 residues. Trimming cost V 2 bases and J 0 bases; bases outside gene matches: 9. In germline, CDR1 is SGHRS, CDR2 YFSETQ. The CDR3 region has the DNA TGCGCCAGCAGCTTATCGCTAGCGGGACCCCTCTCCTACAATGAGCAGTTCTTC. It yields the protein CASSLSLAGPLSYNEQFF. Drawing the rest from reference TRBV5-1 and TRBJ2-1, the complete variable domain is KAGVTQTPRYLIKTRGQQVTLSCSPISGHRSVSWYQQTPGQGLQFLFEYFSETQRNKGNFPGRFSGRQFSNSRSEMNVSTLELGDSALYLCASSLSLAGPLSYNEQFFGPGTRLTVL.

This clonotype was detected only a few times. CDR3 amino acids: CSARGTSGVPDTQYF. In DNA, the CDR3 is TGCAGTGCTCGAGGGACTAGTGGGGTCCCAGATACGCAGTATTTT. V gene TRBV20-1 combines with J gene TRBJ2-3, with TRBD2 matching over 8 bases. This CDR3 region has 15 residues. V was clipped by 5 bases and J by 4 bases; unmatched bases: 11. From germline, CDR1 is DFQATT and CDR2 SNEGSKA (reference sequence).

The chain employs TRBV27 and TRBJ2-7; perhaps D is TRBD1 or TRBD2 (5 bases each). Germline V CDR1 and CDR2: MNHEY, SMNVEV (reference sequence). V was clipped by 0 bases and J by 1 base, with 10 bases between them. The length of the CDR3 is 15 residues. For the CDR3, the DNA is TGTGCCAGCAGTTTATCGCCGAGGGGTTCCTACGAGCAGTACTTC. It encodes CASSLSPRGSYEQYF.

J is TRBJ2-3 and V is TRBV3-1; 10 bases agree with TRBD2. V was pared by 4 bases and J by 5 bases, with 6 bases of the junction left unmatched. Germline loops: CDR1 LGHDT, CDR2 YNNKEL (reference sequence). CDR3 length: 15 amino acids. CDR3 loop: CASSPLAGALDTQYF. CDR3 coding DNA: TGTGCCAGCAGCCCCCTAGCGGGAGCCTTAGATACGCAGTATTTT.

This clonotype was picked up many times. The CDR3 coding sequence is TGTGCCAGCAGTGAGCTAGCGGGTGTTGTCAATGAGCAGTTCTTC. Translated: CASSELAGVVNEQFF. V usage is TRBV12-3 or TRBV12-4 and J usage is TRBJ2-1; 8 bases align to TRBD2. V dropped 5 bases and J dropped 6; count of bases not matched to a gene: 9. This CDR3 spans 15 amino acids.

Only a few counts were recorded for this clonotype. J is TRBJ2-1 and V is TRBV15, with D tentatively TRBD1 (5 bases). CDR3 length: 19 amino acids. Germline CDR1 and CDR2: LNHNV and YYDKDF (reference sequence). V lost 1 base, J lost 9 bases, and 28 bases lay in between. CDR3 bases: TGTGCCACCAGCAGAGGCCCTACGCCAGCGACAGAAAGGCGAGGTGAGCAGTTCTTC. Translating it yields CATSRGPTPATERRGEQFF.

CDR3: CASSLLQGNGETQYF. CDR3 nucleotides: TGCGCCAGCAGCCTCTTACAGGGGAACGGGGAGACCCAGTACTTC. V and J are TRBV5-1 and TRBJ2-5; 7 bases agree with TRBD1. The CDR3 totals 15 residues. J lost 5 bases, V lost 4 bases, and 11 bases had no gene match. CDR1 is SGHRS and CDR2 is YFSETQ in the germline V gene.

The chain carries TRBV9 and TRBJ1-3; D unclear. V lost 6 bases and J 7 bases, leaving 14 bases between the germline ends. CDR1 is SGDLS, CDR2 YYNGEE, per germline. This CDR3 has 13 amino acids. The CDR3 loop reads CASTAPARNTIYF. Here the CDR3 DNA reads TGTGCCAGCACCGCTCCGGCCCGGAACACCATATATTTT. The whole variable domain, filled in from reference TRBV9 and TRBJ1-3, reads DSGVTQTPKHLITATGQRVTLRCSPRSGDLSVYWYQQSLDQGLQFLIQYYNGEERAKGNILERFSAQQFPDLHSELNLSSLELGDSALYFCASTAPARNTIYFGEGSWLTVV.